A single sample is the source of the 26 T cell receptor beta chains below, sequenced in a study of PD-L1 blockade in urothelial cancer. Indicated time point: pretreatment peripheral blood. TCRdb's copy holds only in-frame clones and misses some; the assay was immunoSEQ multiplex PCR. Of 60,000 or so clones in the sample, 65% to 90% were seen once. Sequencing was performed on PBMCs, taken around atezolizumab (anti-PD-L1) treatment. These TCRs come from a man between 70 and 80 years old with urothelial cancer.

V is TRBV30 and J is TRBJ2-1; TRBD1 matches 8 bases. CDR1 GTSNPN and CDR2 SVGIG come from the germline V gene (reference sequence). V was clipped by 2 bases and J by 8 bases; unmatched bases: 11. This CDR3 has 15 residues. CDR3 nucleotide sequence: TGTGCCTGGAGTTCCGGGACAGGCTACAAGGATGAGCAGTTCTTC. Amino acids: CAWSSGTGYKDEQFF. The whole variable domain, filled in from reference TRBV30 and TRBJ2-1, reads SQTIHQWPATLVQPVGSPLSLECTVEGTSNPNLYWYRQAAGRGLQLLFYSVGIGQISSEVPQNLSASRPQDRQFILSSKKLLLSDSGFYLCAWSSGTGYKDEQFFGPGTRLTVL.

Only a few counts were recorded for this clone. This rearrangement joins TRBV7-9 to TRBJ2-2, with 13 bases aligning to TRBD2. This CDR3 has 15 residues. The J segment lost 5 bases and the V segment lost 6 bases, leaving 3 bases of the junction unmatched. In germline, CDR1 is SEHNR, CDR2 FQNEAQ (reference sequence). CDR3 sequence reads: CASRPGLAGTGELFF. CDR3 nucleotide sequence: TGTGCCAGCAGACCGGGACTAGCGGGAACCGGGGAGCTGTTTTTT.

The genes are TRBV9 and TRBJ2-3; D might be TRBD2 (6 bases). The ends were cut back, 4 bases at V and 5 bases at J, with 17 bases in the middle. Germline assignment: CDR1 SGDLS and CDR2 YYNGEE. This CDR3 region has 15 residues. CDR3 in amino acids: CASSPGGVGGDTQYF. As DNA, the CDR3 is TGTGCCAGCAGCCCAGGAGGCGTGGGAGGAGATACGCAGTATTTT.

DNA of the CDR3: TGTGCCAGCAGCTACTCCTTCCAAGAGACCCAGTACTTC. It yields the protein CASSYSFQETQYF. V is TRBV5-4 and J is TRBJ2-5; D remains unclear. There are 13 residues in the CDR3. The V end lost 3 bases, the J end lost 1 base, and 7 bases lay between the germline ends. CDR1 and CDR2 from the germline V gene are SGHNT and YYREEE (reference sequence).

CDR3: CASSFGGAGANVLTF. CDR3 nucleotides: TGCGCCAGCAGCTTTGGGGGGGCCGGGGCCAACGTCCTGACTTTC. The chain employs TRBV5-1 and TRBJ2-6, with D possibly TRBD2 on 7 matching bases. The germline gives CDR1 SGHRS, CDR2 YFSETQ. The V and J ends lost 2 bases and 4 bases respectively, with 10 bases between them. The CDR3 is 15 amino acids. The whole variable domain, filled in from reference TRBV5-1 and TRBJ2-6, reads KAGVTQTPRYLIKTRGQQVTLSCSPISGHRSVSWYQQTPGQGLQFLFEYFSETQRNKGNFPGRFSGRQFSNSRSEMNVSTLELGDSALYLCASSFGGAGANVLTFGAGSRLTVL.

This clone is a singleton in its sample. The chain couples TRBV28 to TRBJ2-7; perhaps TRBD2 as D (5 bases). This CDR3 spans 17 amino acids. Trimming left V 3 bases short and J 6 bases short, with 24 bases between. Germline V gives CDR1 MDHEN, CDR2 SYDVKM. The chain's CDR3 is CASSFLFRPGSRSEQYF. The CDR3 nucleotides read TGTGCCAGCAGTTTTTTGTTTCGTCCGGGGAGTAGGAGCGAGCAGTACTTC.

The chain links TRBV6-1 to TRBJ1-2; 9 bases are shared with TRBD1. This CDR3 has 14 residues. V was clipped by 7 bases and J by 6 bases; unmatched bases: 9. The germline CDR1 and CDR2 sequences are MNHNS and SASEGT. CDR3 DNA: TGTGCCAGCATAGAAGCGACAGGGGGTCATGGCTACACCTTC. Protein sequence: CASIEATGGHGYTF.

CDR3 nucleotide sequence: TGTGCCAGCAGCTTCCTGCAGGGCGGTCAGCCCCAGCATTTT. This sequence encodes CASSFLQGGQPQHF. The chain carries TRBV7-2 and TRBJ1-5, with TRBD1 as a possible D gene (5 bases). The germline CDR1 and CDR2 sequences are SGHTA and FQGNSA. There are 14 residues in the CDR3. Trimming stripped 3 bases from V and 6 bases from J, with 12 bases between.

V usage is TRBV6-1 and J usage is TRBJ2-5; 11 nucleotides agree with TRBD2. CDR3 length: 15 amino acids. The germline V gene encodes CDR1 MNHNS and CDR2 SASEGT. The J segment lost 7 bases and the V segment lost 7 bases, leaving 11 bases of the junction unmatched. CDR3 protein: CASTYKTSGARTQYF. CDR3 in DNA: TGTGCCAGCACTTATAAGACTAGCGGGGCGAGGACCCAGTACTTC.

The chain employs TRBV6-5 and TRBJ2-7; D might be TRBD2 (6 bases). Trimming left V 7 bases short and J 2 bases short, with 18 bases between. The CDR3 has 15 residues. CDR1 MNHEY and CDR2 SVGAGI come from the germline V gene. The CDR3 nucleotides read TGTGCCAGCACGGTGGGGAGGAGGGGTACCTACGAGCAGTACTTC. Residues: CASTVGRRGTYEQYF.

The rearrangement uses TRBV27 and TRBJ1-5; 7 bases align to TRBD1. The CDR3 runs to 16 residues. Germline loops: CDR1 MNHEY, CDR2 SMNVEV (reference sequence). Trimming cost V 6 bases and J 4 bases; bases outside gene matches: 12. The DNA for the CDR3 is TGTGCCAGCAGCATGCGAGGAGCAGGGGGGAATCAGCCCCAGCATTTT. Amino acids: CASSMRGAGGNQPQHF.

The CDR3 loop reads CASSLRFGLAGSTDTQYF. The CDR3 nucleotides are TGTGCCAGCAGCTTGAGGTTTGGACTAGCGGGTAGCACAGATACGCAGTATTTT. V and J are TRBV5-8 and TRBJ2-3; 11 positions agree with TRBD2. This CDR3 spans 18 amino acids. CDR1 and CDR2 (germline): SGHTS, YDEGEE. Trimming removed 1 base from V and 0 bases from J; junction bases left unmatched: 7.

This CDR3 is CASSAPGWGAPEAFF. CDR3 DNA sequence: TGTGCCAGCAGTGCTCCAGGGTGGGGTGCGCCTGAAGCTTTCTTT. V and J are TRBV2 and TRBJ1-1; the D gene is possibly TRBD1 (5 bases). The CDR3 consists of 15 residues. The germline V gene has CDR1 SNHLY and CDR2 FYNNEI. With 4 bases removed from V and 6 bases from J, the gap between germline ends came to 18 bases.

The chain links TRBV5-1 to TRBJ2-1, with unresolved D. CDR3 length equals 16 residues. Trimming cost V 0 bases and J 0 bases, with 10 bases left between them. Germline V gene data show CDR1 as SGHRS and CDR2 as YFSETQ. The CDR3 DNA is TGCGCCAGCAGCTTGGGGCCTGGCAGCTCCTACAATGAGCAGTTCTTC. Residues: CASSLGPGSSYNEQFF. The variable domain in full, with the rest retrieved from reference TRBV5-1 and TRBJ2-1, is KAGVTQTPRYLIKTRGQQVTLSCSPISGHRSVSWYQQTPGQGLQFLFEYFSETQRNKGNFPGRFSGRQFSNSRSEMNVSTLELGDSALYLCASSLGPGSSYNEQFFGPGTRLTVL.

V is TRBV7-2 and J is TRBJ2-1, with 12 bases identical to TRBD2. V dropped 2 bases and J dropped 6; count of bases not matched to a gene: 11. Per germline, CDR1 SGHTA and CDR2 FQGNSA. The CDR3 runs 18 residues. The CDR3 DNA sequence: TGTGCCAGCAGCTTACGGTCGACTAGCGGGAGTCCAATCAATGAGCAGTTCTTC. Translating it yields CASSLRSTSGSPINEQFF.

In its sample, this clone was seen a few times. This chain joins TRBV7-6 and TRBJ2-2; D might be TRBD2 (6 bases). This CDR3 contains 15 residues. The germline gives CDR1 SGHVS, CDR2 FNYEAQ. Trimming took 4 bases from V and 3 from J, leaving 12 bases between them. CDR3 bases: TGTGCCAGCAGCTGGGGGGTAGTGGACACCGGGGAGCTGTTTTTT. It yields the protein CASSWGVVDTGELFF.

The V gene is TRBV7-3, the J gene TRBJ2-1; D possibly corresponds to TRBD1 (6 bases). The germline V gene encodes CDR1 SGHTA and CDR2 FQGTGA. The CDR3 loop spans 14 amino acids. With 5 bases removed from V and 2 bases from J, the gap between germline ends came to 10 bases. CDR3 sequence reads: CASSPEGAYNEQFF. CDR3 nucleotides: TGTGCCAGCAGCCCCGAGGGGGCCTACAATGAGCAGTTCTTC.

The chain combines TRBV9 with TRBJ1-5; D call uncertain. V shed 3 bases and J shed 5 bases, with 3 bases lying between them. This CDR3 contains 11 residues. Germline V lookup: CDR1 SGDLS, CDR2 YYNGEE. CDR3 region: CASSGDQPQHF. The CDR3 DNA reads as TGTGCCAGCAGCGGAGATCAGCCCCAGCATTTT. Full variable domain (remainder filled in from reference TRBV9 and TRBJ1-5): DSGVTQTPKHLITATGQRVTLRCSPRSGDLSVYWYQQSLDQGLQFLIQYYNGEERAKGNILERFSAQQFPDLHSELNLSSLELGDSALYFCASSGDQPQHFGDGTRLSIL.

The CDR3 spells CAISKGLAGGNYEQYF. CDR3 nucleotides: TGTGCCATCAGCAAAGGACTAGCGGGAGGGAACTACGAGCAGTACTTC. V usage is TRBV10-3 and J usage is TRBJ2-7; 15 nucleotides agree with TRBD2. V shed 6 bases, J shed 3 bases, and the junction held 6 bases outside the gene matches. This CDR3 spans 16 amino acids. Germline lookup yields CDR1 ENHRY and CDR2 SYGVKD.

The chain is built from TRBV27 and TRBJ2-7, with D possibly matching TRBD2 (6 bases). Looked up from germline, CDR1 is MNHEY and CDR2 is SMNVEV (reference sequence). The CDR3 has 13 residues. V dropped 5 bases and J dropped 3 bases, with 11 bases sitting between them. DNA of the CDR3: TGTGCCAGCAGTCCCCAGACTAGCTACGAGCAGTACTTC. Translation: CASSPQTSYEQYF.

The genes are TRBV7-9 and TRBJ1-1; D is perhaps TRBD1 (5 bases). The germline gives CDR1 SEHNR, CDR2 FQNEAQ (reference sequence). The CDR3 totals 15 residues. Trimming took off 5 bases at V and 1 base at J, with 14 bases between the two ends. CDR3 DNA sequence: TGTGCCAGCAGCCCCCGGGGGGGATCGAACACTGAAGCTTTCTTT. Translation: CASSPRGGSNTEAFF.

The V gene is TRBV5-5, the J gene TRBJ2-5; maybe TRBD1 (6 bases). The length of the CDR3 is 14 residues. Germline-derived CDR1 and CDR2 are SGHKS and YYEKEE (reference sequence). Trimming took off 6 bases at V and 9 bases at J, with 21 bases between the two ends. The CDR3 spells CASTPEQAPGAQYF. CDR3 sequence (DNA): TGTGCCAGCACCCCAGAACAGGCCCCAGGGGCCCAGTACTTC.

The chain links TRBV27 to TRBJ2-1, with 8 bases aligning to TRBD2. CDR1 and CDR2 (germline): MNHEY, SMNVEV (reference sequence). V dropped 5 bases and J dropped 6; count of bases not matched to a gene: 9. The CDR3 length is 15 residues. The CDR3 nucleotides read TGTGCCAGCAGTCCCCCGGGACTAGGAATCAATGAGCAGTTCTTC. Its protein product is CASSPPGLGINEQFF.

The J gene is TRBJ2-7, the V gene TRBV2; D ambiguous. The CDR3 sequence is 11 residues long. V gave up 2 bases and J gave up 6 bases, with 5 bases separating them. Looked up from germline, CDR1 is SNHLY and CDR2 is FYNNEI. This CDR3 is CASSERGEQYF. In DNA form, the CDR3 reads TGTGCCAGCAGTGAAAGAGGCGAGCAGTACTTC. Full variable domain (outside the CDR3, taken from reference TRBV2 and TRBJ2-7): EPEVTQTPSHQVTQMGQEVILRCVPISNHLYFYWYRQILGQKVEFLVSFYNNEISEKSEIFDDQFSVERPDGSNFTLKIRSTKLEDSAMYFCASSERGEQYFGPGTRLTVT.

The CDR3 is CASSLLAGQGASNQPQHF. DNA for the CDR3: TGTGCCAGCAGTTTACTCGCAGGACAGGGGGCGAGCAATCAGCCCCAGCATTTT. This chain uses TRBV27 with TRBJ1-5; 11 bases match TRBD1. This CDR3 region has 18 residues. The V gene's germline CDR1 is MNHEY and CDR2 SMNVEV (reference sequence). After removal of 2 bases from V and 1 base from J, the junction contained 7 bases not matched to a gene.

This clone was observed at least ten times. V is TRBV5-1 and J is TRBJ2-7; possible D gene TRBD2, 5 bases. The CDR3 is 12 residues long. Trimming stripped 4 bases from V and 6 bases from J, with 11 bases between. Germline V gene lookup returns CDR1 SGHRS and CDR2 YFSETQ. The CDR3 nucleotides read TGCGCCAGCAGCGCCGGACTCCGCGAGCAGTACTTC. The encoded protein is CASSAGLREQYF.